The 17 T cell receptor beta chains listed next were all sequenced from one sample in a study of blood T cell repertoires in COVID-19. Profiling relied on immunoSEQ multiplex PCR, and the TCRdb table lists in-frame clones only, not all of them. The table shows 100,000 to 150,000 clones, with more than 75% occurring only once. Sequencing was carried out using peripheral blood. All receptors come from a woman in her seventies with COVID-19, enrolled during active disease.

This clone appeared a single time. The chain carries TRBV5-1 and TRBJ1-1; TRBD1 matches 8 bases. Losses at the gene ends were 3 bases for V and 4 bases for J; bases not matched to a gene: 5. CDR3 length: 14 residues. CDR1 and CDR2 from the germline V gene are SGHRS and YFSETQ. The CDR3 loop reads CASSSGQGGTEAFF. CDR3 DNA sequence: TGCGCCAGCAGCTCTGGACAGGGAGGCACTGAAGCTTTCTTT.

The chain uses TRBV6-5 and TRBJ2-5; 7 nucleotides agree with TRBD1. CDR1 and CDR2 from the germline V gene are MNHEY and SVGAGI. The CDR3 contains 14 residues. V was clipped by 5 bases and J by 4 bases; unmatched bases: 7. The DNA of the CDR3 is TGTGCCAGCAGTCGCCTGGGACAGAGAGAGACCCAGTACTTC. Its protein product is CASSRLGQRETQYF.

The chain carries TRBV18 and TRBJ2-2; D is possibly TRBD1 (6 bases). CDR1 is KGHSH and CDR2 is LQKENI in the germline V gene. This CDR3 region has 18 residues. The V and J ends lost 1 base and 2 bases respectively, with 17 bases between them. The CDR3 DNA sequence: TGTGCCAGCTCACCACGCTCCACCGGGACAACTAACACCGGGGAGCTGTTTTTT. This translates into CASSPRSTGTTNTGELFF.

The chain joins TRBV10-3 to TRBJ1-2; D uncertain. Germline loops: CDR1 ENHRY, CDR2 SYGVKD. This CDR3 has 13 amino acids. The germline V and J ends were trimmed by 11 bases and 2 bases, with 15 bases remaining between them. The CDR3, as DNA: TGTGCCGTCGGGATCAGTTCAAACTATGGCTACACCTTC. This sequence encodes CAVGISSNYGYTF.

V and J are TRBV18 and TRBJ1-6; TRBD1 matches at 10 bases. The V segment lost 2 bases and the J segment 7 bases; nucleotides outside the gene matches: 14. Germline V gives CDR1 KGHSH, CDR2 LQKENI. The CDR3 consists of 19 residues. CDR3 in amino acids: CASSPKGQGVSPTNSPLHF. The CDR3 DNA is TGTGCCAGCTCACCAAAAGGACAGGGGGTCAGTCCTACCAATTCACCCCTCCACTTT.

This sequence joins TRBV6-4 and TRBJ2-7; D is undetermined. Germline V gene sequence: CDR1 MRHNA, CDR2 SNTAGT. The CDR3 length is 13 residues. V gave up 2 bases and J gave up 8 bases, with 13 bases separating them. The CDR3 DNA sequence: TGTGCCAGCAGTGACCCCCCTAGTTTGAAGCAGTACTTC. Its translation is CASSDPPSLKQYF.

The chain couples TRBV7-3 to TRBJ1-1; 7 bases agree with TRBD1. CDR1 and CDR2 from the germline V gene are SGHTA and FQGTGA. J gave up 12 bases and V 5 bases, and 9 bases lay outside the gene matches. CDR3 length: 12 amino acids. CDR3 sequence (DNA): TGTGCCAGCAGCAGGACAGGTAGTAAGCCTTTCTTT. Translation: CASSRTGSKPFF.

The rearrangement joins TRBV11-3 to TRBJ2-1; D perhaps matches TRBD2 (5 bases). Trimming took off 1 base at V and 3 bases at J, with 10 bases between the two ends. The germline CDR1 and CDR2 sequences are SGHNT and YENEEA. CDR3 length equals 15 residues. CDR3 protein: CASSLAWSGYNEQFF. The CDR3 region has the DNA TGTGCCAGCAGCTTAGCCTGGAGCGGCTACAATGAGCAGTTCTTC. The whole variable domain, remainder taken from reference TRBV11-3 and TRBJ2-1, is EAGVVQSPRYKIIEKKQPVAFWCNPISGHNTLYWYLQNLGQGPELLIRYENEEAVDDSQLPKDRFSAERLKGVDSTLKIQPAELGDSAVYLCASSLAWSGYNEQFFGPGTRLTVL.

This rearrangement joins TRBV28 to TRBJ1-2; D may be TRBD1 (5 bases). From germline, CDR1 is MDHEN and CDR2 SYDVKM. The CDR3 totals 12 residues. The V gene lost 4 bases and the J gene lost 8 bases, with 11 bases spanning the gap. The CDR3 sequence is CASSSQVNGYTF. The CDR3 DNA reads as TGTGCCAGCAGTTCACAGGTGAACGGCTACACCTTC.

The chain combines TRBV6-5 with TRBJ1-5; TRBD1 matches at 8 bases. CDR1 is MNHEY and CDR2 is SVGAGI in the germline V gene. Germline trimming cut 7 bases from V and 1 base from J; bases unmatched to any gene: 3. The CDR3 is 14 residues long. The CDR3 nucleotides are TGTGCCAGCAACAGACAGGGGAGCAATCAGCCCCAGCATTTT. This translates into CASNRQGSNQPQHF.

The chain has TRBV10-3 and TRBJ2-2; maybe TRBD1 (5 bases). Germline lookup yields CDR1 ENHRY and CDR2 SYGVKD. This CDR3 comprises 17 residues. Trimming left V 3 bases short and J 3 bases short, with 17 bases between. The CDR3 spells CAISDKPPTEYTGELFF. CDR3 nucleotide sequence: TGTGCCATCAGTGATAAGCCCCCGACAGAATACACCGGGGAGCTGTTTTTT.

This chain joins TRBV25-1 and TRBJ2-1; perhaps TRBD2 as D (7 bases). This CDR3 is built from 11 residues. Germline V gene sequence: CDR1 MGHDK, CDR2 SYGVNS. V gave up 7 bases and J gave up 8 bases, with 9 bases separating them. The DNA for the CDR3 is TGTGCCAGCAAGGGGGGGCATGAGCAGTTCTTC. Encoded protein: CASKGGHEQFF.

J is TRBJ2-5 and V is TRBV11-2, with D possibly being TRBD2 (5 bases). The V end lost 5 bases, the J end lost 7 bases, and 17 bases lay between the germline ends. Germline CDR1 SGHAT, CDR2 FQNNGV. The CDR3 totals 14 residues. The CDR3 loop is CASSPSDSLGTQYF. CDR3 nucleotides: TGTGCCAGCAGCCCATCGGACTCCCTTGGGACCCAGTACTTC.

The chain links TRBV2 to TRBJ2-1; 8 positions agree with TRBD1. This CDR3 has 13 amino acids. CDR1 and CDR2 from the germline V gene are SNHLY and FYNNEI. Trimming took 8 bases from V and 2 from J; bases not matched to a gene: 2. CDR3 residues: CASGQGPYNEQFF. CDR3 in DNA: TGTGCCAGCGGACAGGGCCCCTACAATGAGCAGTTCTTC.

The chain couples TRBV28 to TRBJ1-2, with 10 bases matching TRBD1. J was trimmed by 9 bases and V by 1 base; bases with no gene match: 17. The CDR3 totals 18 residues. From germline, CDR1 is MDHEN and CDR2 SYDVKM. The DNA of the CDR3 is TGTGCCAGCAGTTTATCCGGATCGAGACAGGGGGCTTTGGTGAGCTACACCTTC. Encoded protein: CASSLSGSRQGALVSYTF.

The chain carries TRBV9 and TRBJ1-1; D gene unclear. Germline CDR1 and CDR2: SGDLS and YYNGEE. Trimming took off 0 bases at V and 3 bases at J, with 12 bases between the two ends. The CDR3 extends over 15 amino acids. CDR3 DNA: TGTGCCAGCAGCGTAGGCCCAGCCGGGTACACTGAAGCTTTCTTT. Translated: CASSVGPAGYTEAFF.

V gene TRBV30 combines with J gene TRBJ2-2; 9 nucleotides align to TRBD2. Germline values: CDR1 GTSNPN, CDR2 SVGIG (reference sequence). The CDR3 loop spans 16 amino acids. V lost 4 bases, J lost 5 bases, and 11 bases stayed unmatched. CDR3 in DNA: TGTGCCTGGAAGTACCCGGGACTAGCAAGAACCGGGGAGCTGTTTTTT. Protein product: CAWKYPGLARTGELFF.